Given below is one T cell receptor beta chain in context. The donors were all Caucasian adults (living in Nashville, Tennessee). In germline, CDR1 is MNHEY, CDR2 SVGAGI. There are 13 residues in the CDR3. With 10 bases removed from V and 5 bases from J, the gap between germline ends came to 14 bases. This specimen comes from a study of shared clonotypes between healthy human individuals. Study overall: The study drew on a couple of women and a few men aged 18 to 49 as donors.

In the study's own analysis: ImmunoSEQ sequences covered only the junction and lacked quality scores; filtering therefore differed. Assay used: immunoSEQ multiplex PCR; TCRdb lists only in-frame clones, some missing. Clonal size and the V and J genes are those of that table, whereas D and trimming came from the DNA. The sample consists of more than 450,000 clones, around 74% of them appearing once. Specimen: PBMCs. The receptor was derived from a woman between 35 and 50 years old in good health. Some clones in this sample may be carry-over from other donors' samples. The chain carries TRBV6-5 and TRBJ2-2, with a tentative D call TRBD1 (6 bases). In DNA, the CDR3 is TGTGCCACCCGAACAGGGTTGACCGGGGAGCTGTTTTTT. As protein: CATRTGLTGELFF.